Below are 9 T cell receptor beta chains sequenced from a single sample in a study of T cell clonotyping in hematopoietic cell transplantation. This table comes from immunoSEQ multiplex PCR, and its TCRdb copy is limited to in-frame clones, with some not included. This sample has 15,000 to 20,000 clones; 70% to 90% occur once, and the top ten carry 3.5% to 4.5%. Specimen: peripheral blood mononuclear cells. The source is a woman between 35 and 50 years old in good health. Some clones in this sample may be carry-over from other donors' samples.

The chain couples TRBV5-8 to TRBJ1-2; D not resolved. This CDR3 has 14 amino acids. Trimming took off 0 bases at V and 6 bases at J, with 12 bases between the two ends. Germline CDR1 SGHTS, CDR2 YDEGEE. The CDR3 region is CASSLVDGVHGYTF. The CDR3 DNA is TGTGCCAGCAGCTTGGTGGACGGGGTGCATGGCTACACCTTC.

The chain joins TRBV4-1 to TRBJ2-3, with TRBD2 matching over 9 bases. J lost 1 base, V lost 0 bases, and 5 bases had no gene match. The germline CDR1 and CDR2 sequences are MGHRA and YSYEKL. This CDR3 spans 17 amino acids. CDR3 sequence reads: CASSQEYASGGTDTQYF. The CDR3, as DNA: TGCGCCAGCAGCCAAGAATATGCTAGCGGGGGCACAGATACGCAGTATTTT.

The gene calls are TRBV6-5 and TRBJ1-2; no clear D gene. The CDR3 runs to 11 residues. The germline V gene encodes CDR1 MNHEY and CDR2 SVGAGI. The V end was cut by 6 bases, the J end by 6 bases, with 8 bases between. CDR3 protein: CASSSFDGYTF. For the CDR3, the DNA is TGTGCCAGCAGCTCCTTCGATGGCTACACCTTC.

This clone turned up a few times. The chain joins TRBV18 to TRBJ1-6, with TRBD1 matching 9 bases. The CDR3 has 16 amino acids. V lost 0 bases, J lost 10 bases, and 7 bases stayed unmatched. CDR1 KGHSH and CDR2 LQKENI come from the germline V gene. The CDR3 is CASSPPGDRETSPLHF. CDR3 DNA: TGTGCCAGCTCACCACCAGGGGACAGGGAGACCTCACCCCTCCACTTT.

CDR3 sequence reads: CASSAPRGLILHEQYF. CDR3 coding DNA: TGTGCCAGCAGTGCCCCTAGGGGACTGATCCTTCACGAGCAGTACTTC. The chain carries TRBV25-1 and TRBJ2-7; possible D gene TRBD2, 6 bases. Germline V lookup: CDR1 MGHDK, CDR2 SYGVNS. Trimming shortened V by 4 bases and J by 5 bases, and 21 bases separated the two germline ends. CDR3 length equals 16 residues.

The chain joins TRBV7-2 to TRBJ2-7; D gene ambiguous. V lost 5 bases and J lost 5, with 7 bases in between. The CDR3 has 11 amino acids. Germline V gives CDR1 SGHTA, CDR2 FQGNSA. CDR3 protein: CASSQTHEQYF. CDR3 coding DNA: TGTGCCAGCAGCCAAACCCACGAGCAGTACTTC.

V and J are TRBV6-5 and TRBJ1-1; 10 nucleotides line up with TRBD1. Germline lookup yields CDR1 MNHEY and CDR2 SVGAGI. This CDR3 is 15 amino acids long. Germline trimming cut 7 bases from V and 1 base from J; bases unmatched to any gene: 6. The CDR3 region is CASTGDRGSNTEAFF. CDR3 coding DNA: TGTGCCAGCACCGGGGACAGGGGCTCGAACACTGAAGCTTTCTTT.

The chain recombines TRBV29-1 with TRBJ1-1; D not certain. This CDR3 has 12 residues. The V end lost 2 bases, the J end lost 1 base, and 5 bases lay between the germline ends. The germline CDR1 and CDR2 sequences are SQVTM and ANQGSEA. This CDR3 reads CSVERGNTEAFF. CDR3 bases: TGCAGCGTTGAAAGAGGGAACACTGAAGCTTTCTTT.

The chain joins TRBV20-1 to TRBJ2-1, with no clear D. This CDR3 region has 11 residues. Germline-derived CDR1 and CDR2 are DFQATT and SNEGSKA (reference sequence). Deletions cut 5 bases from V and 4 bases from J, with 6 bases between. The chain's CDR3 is CSAGSYNEQFF. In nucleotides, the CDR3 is TGCAGTGCTGGTAGTTACAATGAGCAGTTCTTC.